The rows below give T cell receptor beta chains drawn from one sample of a study of a mutant IDH1 vaccine in newly diagnosed glioma. Profiling relied on immunoSEQ multiplex PCR, and the TCRdb table lists in-frame clones only, not all of them. The sample shows about 51,000 clones, more than 60% of them seen only once. The sample here was PBMCs, taken from a glioma patient treated with radiotherapy, temozolomide or both. These receptor sequences come from a middle-aged woman with glioma. Each CDR3 is given with its conserved first and last residue.

v_call | cdr3_aa
TRBV6-5 | CASARGDSNQPQHF
TRBV9 | CASSPSGGQGMDTEAFF
TRBV11-2 | CASSPPAGGNYGYTF
TRBV6-6 | CASSPSGGVMNTEAFF
TRBV5-1 | CASSFAGGSTDTQYF
TRBV5-1 | CASSAGLAATDTQYF
TRBV6-5 | CASSSSLYGYTF
TRBV5-6 | CASSITGTANTGELFF
TRBV10-3 | CAIRGGTANYGYTF
TRBV7-9 | CASSSRNTSSGNTIYF
TRBV7-2 | CASSRDRGSYEQYF
TRBV10-3 | CAISVDRGLGQPQHF
TRBV2 | CASRREGPEAFF
TRBV27 | CASRDSYGYTF
TRBV5-1 | CASRGGVENIQYF
TRBV9 | CASSDLEGTEAFF
TRBV6-4 | CASSTSGATGELFF
TRBV7-6 | CASSLGTSGQETQYF
TRBV5-1 | CASSPLAGGFANTGELFF
TRBV9 | CASSGQGVGNSPLHF
TRBV4-1 | CASSQDLRGHEQYF
TRBV9 | CASSVAIGNYGYTF
TRBV18 | CASSAVLNTEAFF
TRBV29-1 | CSVNPGGGGEQFF
TRBV5-1 | CASSLEGGVILTDTQYF
TRBV4-2 | CASSQAASGGQYNEQFF
TRBV7-9 | CASSHGAYEQYF
TRBV11-2 | CASRGTALNYGYTF
TRBV7-6 | CASSLDSGGNTIYF
TRBV2 | CASNAGTQAYEQYF
TRBV9 | CASSVDLGTGKIGYTF
TRBV5-4 | CASSLGQGAGQPQHF
TRBV25-1 | CASSVRQAQETQYF
TRBV5-5 | CASSLVAAHYGYTF
TRBV2 | CASSPWAAARTDTQYF
TRBV7-9 | CASSWGIDQPQHF
TRBV30 | CAWKQGAETQYF
TRBV10-1 | CASGPGPGGEQYF
TRBV5-6 | CASSLAGRNEQFF
TRBV5-1 | CASSWGSKTPLRSGNTIYF
TRBV10-3 | CATYDRDYGYTF
TRBV28 | CASSPGLAGRRTEAFF
TRBV27 | CASSLQGLKNSPLHF
TRBV19 | CASSTRDRTSYGYTF
TRBV19 | CASSIDREGDQETQYF
TRBV9 | CASSVGRGLNYGYTF
TRBV5-1 | CASSLVRNSPLHF
TRBV2 | CASTLTLEAFF
TRBV6-5 | CASSPYASGNYGYTF
TRBV7-3 | CASSLTGPKETQYF
TRBV9 | CASSEGSPHLYEQYF
TRBV5-6 | CASSPAGPAGNTIYF
TRBV7-9 | CASSPLRNEQFF
TRBV18 | CASSLGHWNTEAFF
TRBV13 | CASRISGANVLTF
TRBV5-1 | CASSWEANTEAFF
TRBV15 | CATKGVWANEKLFF
TRBV7-9 | CASSLASNQPQHF
TRBV5-3 | CARSIGRDSTNYGYTF
TRBV7-9 | CASIQTGVTYNSPLHF